The clone carrying this TCR beta chain has a count of ten or more. The entry originates in a study of regulatory T cells in long-lasting Graves disease. The CDR3 runs to 13 residues. Germline V CDR1 and CDR2: SGHAT, FQNNGV. Trimming took 6 bases from V and 3 from J, leaving 12 bases between them. Specified time point: persistent/refractory GD, antithyroid drugs over 5 years with positive TRAb. Generation of the TCR library employed RNA extracted from PBMCs. HTBI primers from iRepertoire and Arm-PCR of CDR3 regions yielded the TCR beta libraries. One entry per CDR3 protein results from TCRdb running MiXCR on the multiplex PCR reads. The sample consists of approximately 380,000 distinct CDR3 sequences, more than 20% of them appearing once.

The TCR originated in a female donor with Graves disease. J is TRBJ2-7 and V is TRBV11-2, with D perhaps TRBD1 (6 bases). Sequencing used peripheral blood mononuclear cells (PBMCs), obtained when the disease was refractory, from a patient treated with antithyroid drugs. CDR3 bases: TGTGCCAGCAGGCGCGACAGGCACTACGAGCAGTACTTC. Amino acids: CASRRDRHYEQYF. The whole variable domain, remainder taken from reference TRBV11-2 and TRBJ2-7, is EAGVAQSPRYKIIEKRQSVAFWCNPISGHATLYWYQQILGQGPKLLIQFQNNGVVDDSQLPKDRFSAERLKGVDSTLKIQPAKLEDSAVYLCASRRDRHYEQYFGPGTRLTVT.